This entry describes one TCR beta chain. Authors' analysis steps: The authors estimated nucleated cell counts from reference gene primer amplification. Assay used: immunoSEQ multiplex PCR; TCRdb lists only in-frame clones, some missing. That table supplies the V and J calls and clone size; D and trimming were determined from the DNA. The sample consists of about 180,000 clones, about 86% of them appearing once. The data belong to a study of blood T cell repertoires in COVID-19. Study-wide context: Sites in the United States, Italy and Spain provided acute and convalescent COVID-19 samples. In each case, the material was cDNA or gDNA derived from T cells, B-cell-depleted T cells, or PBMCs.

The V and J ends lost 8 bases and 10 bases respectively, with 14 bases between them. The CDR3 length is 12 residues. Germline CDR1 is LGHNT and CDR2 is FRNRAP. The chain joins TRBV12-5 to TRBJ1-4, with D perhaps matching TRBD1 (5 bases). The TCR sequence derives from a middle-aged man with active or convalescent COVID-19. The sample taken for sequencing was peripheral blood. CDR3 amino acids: CASRSQGGKLFF. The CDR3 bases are TGTGCTAGTAGATCGCAGGGTGGAAAACTGTTTTTT.